The 22 T cell receptor beta chains reported below all come from one sample, sequenced in a study of cytomegalovirus exposure and HLA in healthy donors. PCR involved 60 Vbeta and 13 Jbeta primers. The table came from immunoSEQ multiplex PCR; TCRdb's copy has only in-frame clones and leaves some out. Among 50,000 to 65,000 clones, 70% to 85% were seen once, and the ten largest hold about 22%. Source material: PBMCs. All receptors derive from a woman between 45 and 65 years old in good health and CMV-seropositive.

The chain is built from TRBV5-1 and TRBJ2-5; 8 nucleotides match TRBD1. Germline trimming cut 4 bases from V and 4 bases from J; bases unmatched to any gene: 6. There are 14 residues in the CDR3. The V gene's germline CDR1 is SGHRS and CDR2 YFSETQ. The CDR3, as DNA: TGCGCCAGCAGCCCGACAGGGGTGAGAGAGACCCAGTACTTC. This gives the protein CASSPTGVRETQYF.

J is TRBJ1-1 and V is TRBV7-3; D perhaps matches TRBD1 (6 bases). Looked up from germline, CDR1 is SGHTA and CDR2 is FQGTGA. The CDR3 is made up of 13 amino acids. The V end lost 6 bases, the J end lost 4 bases, and 12 bases lay between the germline ends. The CDR3 coding sequence is TGTGCCAGCAGGTTGGACAGCCTCACTGAAGCTTTCTTT. Its protein product is CASRLDSLTEAFF.

The chain carries TRBV7-9 and TRBJ1-4; 10 bases line up with TRBD1. The CDR3 is made up of 16 amino acids. The germline V gene has CDR1 SEHNR and CDR2 FQNEAQ (reference sequence). V dropped 4 bases and J dropped 2; count of bases not matched to a gene: 4. The CDR3 nucleotides are TGTGCCAGCAGCTCCGGGACAGGGGCGACTAATGAAAAACTGTTTTTT. The encoded protein is CASSSGTGATNEKLFF.

This sequence joins TRBV12-5 and TRBJ1-3; D gene unclear. This CDR3 has 13 residues. Trimming removed 6 bases from V and 7 bases from J, with 13 bases in between. CDR1 LGHNT and CDR2 FRNRAP come from the germline V gene. The CDR3 loop reads CASGPDNFNTIYF. CDR3 bases: TGTGCTAGTGGCCCCGACAACTTCAACACCATATATTTT.

The sample holds a few counts of this clone. The chain employs TRBV2 and TRBJ1-2; 8 positions match TRBD1. This CDR3 comprises 15 residues. From germline, CDR1 is SNHLY and CDR2 FYNNEI. With 3 bases clipped from V and 1 base from J, the junction kept 4 bases outside the gene matches. The CDR3 here is CASSERTGFNYGYTF. The CDR3 region has the DNA TGTGCCAGCAGTGAGAGGACAGGGTTTAACTATGGCTACACCTTC.

This clone was recorded once. The V gene is TRBV5-1, the J gene TRBJ2-2; D not certain. Trimming removed 4 bases at V and 4 bases at J, with 11 bases between. CDR1 is SGHRS and CDR2 is YFSETQ in the germline V gene. CDR3 length equals 14 residues. CDR3 DNA sequence: TGCGCCAGCAGCCCTCTTTCCAGCACCGGGGAGCTGTTTTTT. Translated: CASSPLSSTGELFF.

The genes are TRBV19 and TRBJ2-2, with TRBD2 identical over 10 bases. The germline V gene has CDR1 LNHDA and CDR2 SQIVND (reference sequence). The length of the CDR3 is 14 residues. V gave up 6 bases and J gave up 5 bases; unmatched junction bases: 3. This CDR3 reads CASSLAGVTGELFF. In nucleotides, the CDR3 is TGTGCCAGTAGCCTAGCGGGGGTAACCGGGGAGCTGTTTTTT. The full variable domain, completed using reference TRBV19 and TRBJ2-2, is DGGITQSPKYLFRKEGQNVTLSCEQNLNHDAMYWYRQDPGQGLRLIYYSQIVNDFQKGDIAEGYSVSREKKESFPLTVTSAQKNPTAFYLCASSLAGVTGELFFGEGSRLTVL.

V is TRBV23-1 and J is TRBJ2-7; TRBD1 agrees at 9 bases. TRBV23-1 is reported as an ORF; its role is uncertain. This CDR3 contains 14 residues. Losses at the gene ends were 6 bases for V and 5 bases for J; bases not matched to a gene: 8. The CDR3 DNA reads TGCGCCAGCAGCCTCCGGGACAGGGCGGACGAGCAGTACTTC. Amino acids: CASSLRDRADEQYF.

V is TRBV9 and J is TRBJ1-1, with D uncertain. Germline CDR1 reads SGDLS; CDR2 reads YYNGEE. Trimming pared 3 bases from V and 6 bases from J, leaving 9 bases between. The CDR3 covers 12 residues. The chain's CDR3 is CASSDGGPEAFF. In nucleotides, the CDR3 is TGTGCCAGCAGCGACGGCGGGCCTGAAGCTTTCTTT.

This clone has a handful of counts. The V and J genes are TRBV28 and TRBJ1-1; possible D gene TRBD1, 5 bases. This CDR3 region has 13 residues. Germline V gene data show CDR1 as MDHEN and CDR2 as SYDVKM. The germline V and J ends were trimmed by 5 bases and 0 bases, with 7 bases remaining between them. The CDR3 here is CASSQQVNTEAFF. The CDR3, as DNA: TGTGCCAGCAGTCAACAGGTGAACACTGAAGCTTTCTTT.

The rearrangement links TRBV6-5 to TRBJ1-2; 7 bases are shared with TRBD1. CDR1 and CDR2 (germline): MNHEY, SVGAGI. The CDR3 is 15 amino acids. The ends lost 3 bases at V and 5 bases at J; junction bases unmatched: 9. The CDR3 bases are TGTGCCAGCAGTTATACGACAGGGAATAGTTATGGCTACACCTTC. Protein sequence: CASSYTTGNSYGYTF.

The chain combines TRBV9 with TRBJ1-1; D remains ambiguous. The ends were cut back, 0 bases at V and 3 bases at J, with 6 bases in the middle. The CDR3 contains 13 residues. Germline V gene sequence: CDR1 SGDLS, CDR2 YYNGEE. For the CDR3, the DNA is TGTGCCAGCAGCGTAGGGAGGGACACTGAAGCTTTCTTT. It translates to CASSVGRDTEAFF.

For this clone: The junction and the germline gene differ at one end; a read error may be behind it. The V and J genes are TRBV30 and TRBJ1-2, with D possibly matching TRBD1 (5 bases). The V gene's germline CDR1 is GTSNPN and CDR2 SVGIG (reference sequence). The CDR3 is made up of 14 amino acids. DNA of the CDR3: TGTGCCTGGAGTGTACCCTACAGGATGGGCGGCTACCCCTTC. It is translated as CAWSVPYRMGGYPF. Together with reference TRBV30 and TRBJ1-2, the CDR3 gives the full variable domain: SQTIHQWPATLVQPVGSPLSLECTVEGTSNPNLYWYRQAAGRGLQLLFYSVGIGQISSEVPQNLSASRPQDRQFILSSKKLLLSDSGFYLCAWSVPYRMGGYPFGSGTRLTVV.

This clone was counted only a few times. The rearrangement uses TRBV27 and TRBJ2-1; 8 bases line up with TRBD2. CDR1 is MNHEY, CDR2 SMNVEV, per germline (reference sequence). V gave up 4 bases and J gave up 9 bases; unmatched junction bases: 11. This CDR3 comprises 15 residues. The CDR3 here is CASSSPGLAGVEQFF. CDR3 sequence (DNA): TGTGCCAGCAGTTCACCCGGGCTAGCGGGTGTTGAGCAGTTCTTC.

This clone has more than one count but fewer than ten. The genes are TRBV7-8 and TRBJ2-3, with D perhaps TRBD2 (6 bases). Germline CDR1 and CDR2: SGHVS and FQNEAQ. The ends were cut back, 8 bases at V and 2 bases at J, with 23 bases in the middle. CDR3 length: 17 residues. The CDR3 coding sequence is TGTGCCAGCCGCGGGACCGAGGGGTATCTGATCACAGATACGCAGTATTTT. Amino acid sequence: CASRGTEGYLITDTQYF.

This rearrangement joins TRBV6-1 to TRBJ1-5; D uncertain. V lost 5 bases to trimming and J lost 3 bases, with 11 bases between them. CDR1 and CDR2 from the germline V gene are MNHNS and SASEGT. The CDR3 sequence is 14 residues long. The CDR3 DNA sequence: TGTGCCAGCAGTCCCGACGGACTCAATCAGCCCCAGCATTTT. It encodes CASSPDGLNQPQHF.

Here the CDR3 DNA reads TGTGCCAGCAGTCCTTCGAGGGCGGGCACTGAAGCTTTCTTT. Protein product: CASSPSRAGTEAFF. J is TRBJ1-1 and V is TRBV27; D is ambiguous. CDR1 is MNHEY and CDR2 is SMNVEV in the germline V gene (reference sequence). V was clipped by 5 bases and J by 4 bases, with 14 bases between them. This CDR3 has 14 amino acids.

This chain joins TRBV5-1 and TRBJ2-5; 7 bases line up with TRBD1. CDR1 is SGHRS and CDR2 is YFSETQ in the germline V gene. The CDR3 runs 14 residues. The junction had 8 bases not matched to a gene; V was cut back by 5 bases and J by 4 bases. Here the CDR3 reads CASSRQGLRETQYF. CDR3 in DNA: TGCGCCAGCAGTAGACAGGGCCTCAGAGAGACCCAGTACTTC.

This clone has more than one count but fewer than ten. The chain has TRBV4-3 and TRBJ1-1; D is ambiguous. The V gene lost 0 bases and the J gene lost 5 bases, with 7 bases spanning the gap. CDR3 size: 13 residues. Germline V CDR1 and CDR2: LGHNA, YSLEER. The chain's CDR3 is CASSQEGGTEAFF. The CDR3 DNA reads TGCGCCAGCAGCCAAGAGGGAGGGACTGAAGCTTTCTTT.

The CDR3 here is CASSLPGQPQHF. DNA of the CDR3: TGTGCCAGCAGCTTGCCCGGGCAGCCCCAGCATTTT. This rearrangement joins TRBV5-4 to TRBJ1-5; D ambiguous. Germline CDR1 and CDR2: SGHNT and YYREEE (reference sequence). The CDR3 spans 12 residues. V was trimmed by 1 base and J by 7 bases, leaving 6 bases between them.

The chain is built from TRBV5-6 and TRBJ2-1; possibly TRBD2 for D (6 bases). Germline lookup yields CDR1 SGHDT and CDR2 YYEEEE. The CDR3 is made up of 16 amino acids. V was trimmed by 0 bases and J by 5 bases, leaving 15 bases between them. CDR3 in amino acids: CASSLGVAGINNEQFF. The CDR3 DNA reads TGTGCCAGCAGCTTGGGGGTTGCGGGGATAAACAATGAGCAGTTCTTC.

The chain joins TRBV13 to TRBJ2-2, with D tentatively TRBD1 (6 bases). The CDR3 consists of 15 residues. V gave up 5 bases and J gave up 2 bases, with 12 bases separating them. Germline V lookup: CDR1 PRHDT, CDR2 FYEKMQ (reference sequence). CDR3 region: CASSDGQFNTGELFF. The CDR3 DNA sequence: TGTGCCAGCAGCGACGGACAGTTCAACACCGGGGAGCTGTTTTTT.